What follows are 20 T cell receptor beta chains derived from one specimen sequenced in a study of shared clonotypes between healthy human individuals. The data were produced by immunoSEQ multiplex PCR, yet TCRdb's version contains in-frame clones alone and is incomplete. Of more than 2 million clones listed, almost 96% are singletons. What was sequenced was naive CD4+ T cells sorted from blood. Subset described: CD45RA+ positively selected. Receptors were obtained from a young man in good health.

The V and J genes are TRBV7-8 and TRBJ2-7; 12 nucleotides agree with TRBD2. V lost 5 bases, J lost 2 bases, and 1 base stayed unmatched. The germline V gene has CDR1 SGHVS and CDR2 FQNEAQ. The CDR3 has 14 amino acids. CDR3 region: CASSPSGRAYEQYF. For the CDR3, the DNA is TGTGCCAGCAGCCCTAGCGGGAGGGCCTACGAGCAGTACTTC.

This clone showed up just once. This chain uses TRBV7-8 with TRBJ2-7, with D possibly being TRBD1 (6 bases). Germline V gives CDR1 SGHVS, CDR2 FQNEAQ. V lost 1 base, J lost 3 bases, and 16 bases lay in between. The CDR3 has 16 amino acids. In nucleotides, the CDR3 is TGTGCCAGCAGCTTAGTTATCAGGGGCTGGGGCTACGAGCAGTACTTC. Protein product: CASSLVIRGWGYEQYF. The entire variable domain, with the rest obtained from reference TRBV7-8 and TRBJ2-7, is as follows: GAGVSQSPRYKVAKRGQDVALRCDPISGHVSLFWYQQALGQGPEFLTYFQNEAQLDKSGLPSDRFFAERPEGSVSTLKIQRTQQEDSAVYLCASSLVIRGWGYEQYFGPGTRLTVT.

The chain carries TRBV2 and TRBJ2-7; 8 nucleotides agree with TRBD2. This CDR3 contains 13 residues. The germline V gene has CDR1 SNHLY and CDR2 FYNNEI. The junction had 8 bases not matched to a gene; V was cut back by 10 bases and J by 3 bases. CDR3 DNA sequence: TGTGCCACCGGGGGGGGGCCTGGCTACGAGCAGTACTTC. Protein sequence: CATGGGPGYEQYF.

CDR3 DNA sequence: TGCGCCAGCAGCTTGGGGGCCGGCGGGAATTCACCCCTCCACTTT. Translated, it gives CASSLGAGGNSPLHF. This sequence joins TRBV5-1 and TRBJ1-6; D remains unclear. V lost 0 bases, J lost 7 bases, and 11 bases lay in between. Germline assignment: CDR1 SGHRS and CDR2 YFSETQ. This CDR3 spans 15 amino acids.

The chain carries TRBV29-1 and TRBJ2-3, with 7 nucleotides matching TRBD2. CDR3 size: 13 residues. Germline V gene sequence: CDR1 SQVTM, CDR2 ANQGSEA. V was clipped by 2 bases and J by 12 bases; unmatched bases: 11. CDR3 sequence: CSVEMDSGGIQYF. The CDR3 DNA is TGCAGCGTTGAAATGGATTCGGGAGGCATCCAGTATTTT.

Concerning this clone: This CDR3 is also generated by other DNA sequences in the sample. The gene calls are TRBV7-2 and TRBJ1-1; D is possibly TRBD1 (6 bases). Germline-derived CDR1 and CDR2 are SGHTA and FQGNSA. The CDR3 sequence is 14 residues long. Deletions cut 2 bases from V and 0 bases from J, with 7 bases between. DNA for the CDR3: TGTGCCAGCAGCTTACAGGGGCTGAACACTGAAGCTTTCTTT. Its translation: CASSLQGLNTEAFF.

The chain uses TRBV15 and TRBJ1-2; no clear D. The CDR3 runs 16 residues. Germline-derived CDR1 and CDR2 are LNHNV and YYDKDF (reference sequence). Trimming removed 0 bases at V and 8 bases at J, with 19 bases between. The CDR3 sequence: CATSRDLADQSNGYTF. The CDR3, as DNA: TGTGCCACCAGCAGAGATCTGGCAGACCAATCCAACGGCTACACCTTC. The entire variable domain, with the rest obtained from reference TRBV15 and TRBJ1-2, is as follows: DAMVIQNPRYQVTQFGKPVTLSCSQTLNHNVMYWYQQKSSQAPKLLFHYYDKDFNNEADTPDNFQSRRPNTSFCFLDIRSPGLGDTAMYLCATSRDLADQSNGYTFGSGTRLTVV.

This sequence joins TRBV18 and TRBJ1-4; 10 nucleotides line up with TRBD1. Germline trimming cut 2 bases from V and 7 bases from J; bases unmatched to any gene: 7. The CDR3 runs to 16 residues. Germline V gives CDR1 KGHSH, CDR2 LQKENI. This CDR3 reads CASSPGMTGGSEKLFF. The DNA of the CDR3 is TGTGCCAGCTCACCAGGGATGACAGGGGGCAGTGAAAAACTGTTTTTT.

The genes are TRBV6-5 and TRBJ2-3; D gene ambiguous. The length of the CDR3 is 14 residues. V gave up 1 base and J gave up 0 bases, with 5 bases separating them. Germline V gives CDR1 MNHEY, CDR2 SVGAGI. The DNA of the CDR3 is TGTGCCAGCAGTTACTGGGCTAGCACAGATACGCAGTATTTT. Its protein product is CASSYWASTDTQYF.

J is TRBJ2-1 and V is TRBV15; a possible D gene is TRBD1 (6 bases). Trimming took off 0 bases at V and 0 bases at J, with 15 bases between the two ends. The CDR3 is 18 amino acids. From germline, CDR1 is LNHNV and CDR2 YYDKDF (reference sequence). CDR3 protein: CATSRDLPDRLSYNEQFF. In nucleotides, the CDR3 is TGTGCCACCAGCAGAGACCTTCCGGACAGACTCTCCTACAATGAGCAGTTCTTC.

With respect to this clone: This sample also contains other DNA sequences that code for the same CDR3. The chain links TRBV7-2 to TRBJ2-3; TRBD2 agrees at 14 bases. Germline-derived CDR1 and CDR2 are SGHTA and FQGNSA. The CDR3 contains 16 residues. V dropped 1 base and J dropped 4; count of bases not matched to a gene: 1. In DNA form, the CDR3 reads TGTGCCAGCAGCTTAGGACTAGCGGGAGGGGCAGATACGCAGTATTTT. It translates to CASSLGLAGGADTQYF.

The chain employs TRBV11-2 and TRBJ2-2, with 7 positions matching TRBD1. The trim removed 5 bases at V and 1 base at J, leaving 7 bases unmatched. Germline loops: CDR1 SGHAT, CDR2 FQNNGV. CDR3 size: 16 residues. The CDR3 here is CASSPGQSGNTGELFF. DNA of the CDR3: TGTGCCAGCAGCCCGGGACAGAGCGGGAACACCGGGGAGCTGTTTTTT.

The rearrangement links TRBV6-6 to TRBJ2-1; 12 bases map to TRBD2. The germline V gene encodes CDR1 MNHNY and CDR2 SVGAGI (reference sequence). Unmatched junction bases numbered 7, after V lost 6 bases and J lost 4 bases. This CDR3 has 16 amino acids. The CDR3 sequence is CASRQTSGSLYNEQFF. For the CDR3, the DNA is TGTGCCAGCAGACAGACTAGCGGGAGCTTGTACAATGAGCAGTTCTTC.

The chain joins TRBV7-2 to TRBJ2-1; TRBD2 matches 11 bases. Germline trimming cut 5 bases from V and 4 bases from J; bases unmatched to any gene: 7. The CDR3 spans 16 residues. The germline CDR1 and CDR2 sequences are SGHTA and FQGNSA. Written as DNA, the CDR3 is TGTGCCAGCAGCCGAGCCGGGACTAGCGGTTACAATGAGCAGTTCTTC. This encodes CASSRAGTSGYNEQFF.

This chain uses TRBV6-1 with TRBJ2-7; no firm D call. The CDR3 extends over 10 amino acids. The germline V gene has CDR1 MNHNS and CDR2 SASEGT. The V gene lost 3 bases and the J gene lost 6 bases, with 3 bases spanning the gap. Written as DNA, the CDR3 is TGTGCCAGCAGTGAGGTCGAGCAGTACTTC. It specifies CASSEVEQYF.

V and J are TRBV11-2 and TRBJ2-7, with 7 bases identical to TRBD1. Trimming removed 5 bases from V and 3 bases from J; junction bases left unmatched: 10. The CDR3 is 15 residues long. Germline V gives CDR1 SGHAT, CDR2 FQNNGV. The CDR3 coding sequence is TGTGCCAGCAGCCCGTTGACAGGGAAAATCTACGAGCAGTACTTC. Translating it yields CASSPLTGKIYEQYF.

The rearrangement links TRBV28 to TRBJ1-2; possible D gene TRBD1, 5 bases. Looked up from germline, CDR1 is MDHEN and CDR2 is SYDVKM. The CDR3 has 12 residues. The V end was cut by 6 bases, the J end by 6 bases, with 11 bases between. CDR3 sequence reads: CASRQGAHGYTF. For the CDR3, the DNA is TGTGCCAGCAGGCAGGGTGCCCATGGCTACACCTTC.

CDR3 in DNA: TGTGCCAGCAGTTTGTGGGGGGACGAGCAGTACTTC. This translates into CASSLWGDEQYF. The chain links TRBV28 to TRBJ2-7; perhaps TRBD2 as D (6 bases). Deletions cut 3 bases from V and 5 bases from J, with 8 bases between. The CDR3 sequence is 12 residues long. Germline CDR1 and CDR2: MDHEN and SYDVKM.

The rearrangement uses TRBV5-6 and TRBJ2-1; D is unresolved. Per germline, CDR1 SGHDT and CDR2 YYEEEE. The CDR3 covers 17 residues. V was pared by 1 base and J by 0 bases, with 14 bases between. CDR3 nucleotides: TGTGCCAGCAGCTTGCCCTACGGAACGAGCTCCTACAATGAGCAGTTCTTC. Protein: CASSLPYGTSSYNEQFF.

The chain is built from TRBV6-5 and TRBJ2-7; D gene uncertain. CDR3 length: 14 amino acids. Germline CDR1 and CDR2: MNHEY and SVGAGI. V dropped 2 bases and J dropped 0 bases, with 8 bases sitting between them. The chain's CDR3 is CASSYTVSSYEQYF. CDR3 bases: TGTGCCAGCAGTTACACCGTTTCCTCCTACGAGCAGTACTTC.